These 17 T cell receptor beta chains were sequenced from one sample in a study of circulating CD8 cells and anti-PD-1 response in melanoma. Sorting of live CD3+CD8+TCRalphabeta+ cells by PD-1 and/or TIGIT gave four subsets. TCR libraries were prepared from approximately 15 ng of total RNA with the QIAseq Immune Repertoire TCR panel. TCRdb processed the reads anew with MiXCR; each CDR3 protein has one entry. The table lists around 250 distinct CDR3 sequences, 8.5% of them singletons. The sample consisted of CD8+ T cells from PBMCs, taken at baseline or after one month of anti-PD-1 therapy (not recorded which). These receptors were obtained from a human donor with melanoma.

This clonotype was counted between two and nine times. J is TRBJ1-5 and V is TRBV19, with TRBD1 identical over 10 bases. The CDR3 length is 14 residues. V shed 10 bases and J 3 bases; nucleotides not matched to a gene: 6. Germline V lookup: CDR1 LNHDA, CDR2 SQIVND (reference sequence). The CDR3 reads CATQTGGFNQPQHF. DNA for the CDR3: TGTGCCACACAGACAGGGGGCTTCAATCAGCCCCAGCATTTT.

This clonotype is large. The chain carries TRBV30 and TRBJ2-1, with 12 positions matching TRBD2. The germline CDR1 and CDR2 sequences are GTSNPN and SVGIG (reference sequence). Unmatched junction bases numbered 1, after V lost 4 bases and J lost 3 bases. The CDR3 runs to 14 residues. The CDR3 region is CAWTGLAGYNEQFF. Here the CDR3 DNA reads TGTGCCTGGACGGGACTAGCGGGCTACAATGAGCAGTTCTTC.

This clonotype is labeled large. The rearrangement joins TRBV4-2 to TRBJ1-2, with D tentatively TRBD1 (5 bases). V was trimmed by 0 bases and J by 10 bases, leaving 18 bases between them. The V gene's germline CDR1 is LGHNA and CDR2 YNFKEQ. The CDR3 consists of 15 residues. The CDR3 sequence is CASSQDFGTQRDYTF. CDR3 in DNA: TGTGCCAGCAGCCAAGATTTCGGGACTCAGAGAGACTACACCTTC.

A word on this clonotype: Since a much larger clone is just one base distant, this may be a read error. The chain links TRBV30 to TRBJ2-7, with 10 bases that match TRBD1. The trim removed 3 bases at V and 6 bases at J, leaving 8 bases unmatched. Germline V gene lookup returns CDR1 GTSNPN and CDR2 SVGIG (reference sequence). CDR3 length: 14 amino acids. The CDR3 region has the DNA TGTGCCTGGAGGAAGGCGACAGGGGGCATCGAGCAGTACTTC. Protein product: CAWRKATGGIEQYF.

This clonotype is deemed large (0.1 to 1%). The chain employs TRBV5-4 and TRBJ2-2; TRBD1 is a possible D gene (5 bases). This CDR3 is built from 14 residues. The germline gives CDR1 SGHNT, CDR2 YYREEE (reference sequence). V was shortened by 4 bases and J by 1 base, with 8 bases between the two germline ends. The CDR3 is CASSIGQNTGELFF. The CDR3, as DNA: TGTGCCAGCAGCATTGGACAGAACACCGGGGAGCTGTTTTTT.

This clonotype is judged large. V gene TRBV7-2 combines with J gene TRBJ1-1; D remains unclear. Germline loops: CDR1 SGHTA, CDR2 FQGNSA. The CDR3 runs to 12 residues. The V end was cut by 1 base, the J end by 9 bases, with 9 bases between. The CDR3 is CASSLGRSQAFF. CDR3 bases: TGTGCCAGCAGCTTAGGTAGATCCCAAGCTTTCTTT.

V is TRBV25-1 and J is TRBJ1-5; no clear D gene. The germline V and J ends were trimmed by 8 bases and 7 bases, with 12 bases remaining between them. The CDR3 runs 12 residues. Germline V CDR1 and CDR2: MGHDK, SYGVNS. In DNA, the CDR3 is TGTGCCAGCCCTGACGGGGTCCAGCCCCAGCATTTT. This codes for CASPDGVQPQHF. Variable domain in full (rest from reference TRBV25-1 and TRBJ1-5): EADIYQTPRYLVIGTGKKITLECSQTMGHDKMYWYQQDPGMELHLIHYSYGVNSTEKGDLSSESTVSRIRTEHFPLTLESARPSHTSQYLCASPDGVQPQHFGDGTRLSIL.

By share, this clonotype ranks as large. V and J are TRBV20-1 and TRBJ2-7; D tentatively fits TRBD1 or TRBD2 (5 bases each). The germline V gene has CDR1 DFQATT and CDR2 SNEGSKA (reference sequence). This CDR3 region has 13 residues. Deletions cut 4 bases from V and 3 bases from J, with 13 bases between. As DNA, the CDR3 is TGCAGTGCTACCGGGGCCGAATTCTACGAGCAGTACTTC. Translation gives CSATGAEFYEQYF.

Relative to its sample, this clonotype is large. The chain employs TRBV20-1 and TRBJ2-1; 12 bases fit TRBD2. V trimming: 0 bases; J trimming: 4 bases; junction bases outside the gene matches: 13. Germline V lookup: CDR1 DFQATT, CDR2 SNEGSKA (reference sequence). There are 19 residues in the CDR3. The chain's CDR3 is CSARERHTWTSGEYNEQFF. DNA of the CDR3: TGCAGTGCTAGAGAAAGGCACACCTGGACTAGCGGGGAGTACAATGAGCAGTTCTTC.

This clonotype appeared once. The J gene is TRBJ2-6, the V gene TRBV30; no firm D call. Trimming cost V 2 bases and J 2 bases, with 7 bases left between them. There are 14 residues in the CDR3. Germline CDR1 and CDR2: GTSNPN and SVGIG (reference sequence). The CDR3 loop is CAWSFAAGANVLTF. As DNA, the CDR3 is TGTGCCTGGAGTTTTGCAGCTGGGGCCAACGTCCTGACTTTC.

This clonotype was observed a handful of times. CDR3 sequence (DNA): TGTGCCTGGGCGCAAATACAGGGGCCGATGGAGACCCAGTACTTC. This codes for CAWAQIQGPMETQYF. The chain uses TRBV30 and TRBJ2-5; 7 nucleotides agree with TRBD1. In germline, CDR1 is GTSNPN, CDR2 SVGIG (reference sequence). The CDR3 consists of 15 residues. J was trimmed by 5 bases and V by 5 bases; bases with no gene match: 14.

By share, this clonotype ranks as large (0.1 to 1%). The chain employs TRBV23-1 and TRBJ2-7; D may be TRBD1 (6 bases). TRBV23-1 belongs to the ORF category, with a function that is uncertain. Trimming left V 4 bases short and J 3 bases short, with 10 bases between. The CDR3 loop spans 13 amino acids. The CDR3 sequence: CASSPGTSYEQYF. The CDR3 DNA reads TGCGCCAGCAGTCCGGGGACAAGCTACGAGCAGTACTTC.

The rearrangement joins TRBV6-1 to TRBJ2-7; a weak D match, TRBD1 (7 bases). The CDR3 runs 15 residues. Deletions cut 2 bases from V and 2 bases from J, with 13 bases between. Germline V gene data show CDR1 as MNHNS and CDR2 as SASEGT. CDR3 loop: CASSEPGGQTYEQYF. The CDR3 bases are TGTGCCAGCAGTGAACCAGGGGGGCAGACCTACGAGCAGTACTTC.

By share, this clonotype ranks as medium-sized (0.01 to 0.1%). This chain uses TRBV6-1 with TRBJ1-6; no clear D. This CDR3 is 12 amino acids long. Germline CDR1 MNHNS, CDR2 SASEGT. Trimming took 6 bases from V and 8 from J, leaving 8 bases between them. CDR3 coding DNA: TGTGCCAGCAGCCTACAGTATTCACCCCTCCACTTT. Its translation: CASSLQYSPLHF.

The chain recombines TRBV29-1 with TRBJ2-3; 7 bases line up with TRBD1. The junction had 13 bases not matched to a gene; V was cut back by 0 bases and J by 4 bases. Germline-derived CDR1 and CDR2 are SQVTM and ANQGSEA. CDR3 size: 17 residues. CDR3 protein: CSVEDLAQGEGADTQYF. The CDR3 DNA reads as TGCAGCGTTGAAGATTTGGCGCAGGGGGAAGGAGCAGATACGCAGTATTTT.

The chain employs TRBV19 and TRBJ2-5; no firm D call. This CDR3 has 13 residues. Germline V gives CDR1 LNHDA, CDR2 SQIVND (reference sequence). The V and J ends lost 4 bases and 5 bases respectively, with 11 bases between them. CDR3 in amino acids: CASSSRSGETQYF. For the CDR3, the DNA is TGTGCCAGTAGTAGCCGGAGTGGGGAGACCCAGTACTTC.

Judged by abundance, this clonotype is medium-sized (0.01 to 0.1%). The chain carries TRBV30 and TRBJ2-7; 12 bases line up with TRBD1. V dropped 3 bases and J dropped 6; count of bases not matched to a gene: 6. Germline V gives CDR1 GTSNPN, CDR2 SVGIG (reference sequence). The CDR3 has 14 residues. The CDR3, as DNA: TGTGCCTGGAGGAAGGGGACAGGGGGCATCGAGCAGTACTTC. Its translation: CAWRKGTGGIEQYF.